These 5 T cell receptor beta chains were sequenced from one sample in a study of graft-versus-host responses after intestinal transplantation. The table came from immunoSEQ multiplex PCR; TCRdb's copy has only in-frame clones and leaves some out. Among roughly 100,000 clones listed, roughly 84% were seen once. Their specific antigens are unknown. Sequencing was performed on unstimulated CD4+ T cells sorted from spleen or lymph node cells, taken before intestinal transplant. The receptors come from a human donor who received an intestinal transplant.

This clone appeared a few times. The CDR3 reads CASSSLRREKLFF. CDR3 DNA: TGTGCCAGCAGTTCCCTGAGGCGGGAAAAACTGTTTTTT. The rearrangement uses TRBV6-5 and TRBJ1-4; D is unresolved. This CDR3 has 13 residues. The germline V gene has CDR1 MNHEY and CDR2 SVGAGI. Between the trimmed V and J ends, which lost 4 bases and 8 bases, there was a span of 11 bases.

Concerning this clone: This specimen includes other DNA sequences encoding the same CDR3. The CDR3 nucleotides are TGTGCCAGCAGTGAAGTCCAGGCTGGAAACACCATATATTTT. It specifies CASSEVQAGNTIYF. The rearrangement joins TRBV2 to TRBJ1-3; D is ambiguous. Per the germline V gene, CDR1 is SNHLY and CDR2 is FYNNEI. The CDR3 totals 14 residues. V lost 1 base to trimming and J lost 2 bases, with 6 bases between them.

This clone was detected once. V usage is TRBV10-3 and J usage is TRBJ2-1, with D perhaps being TRBD1 or TRBD2 (5 bases each). Germline V gives CDR1 ENHRY, CDR2 SYGVKD. The CDR3 consists of 13 residues. V was trimmed by 11 bases and J by 6 bases, leaving 17 bases between them. CDR3 amino acids: CASMDNGANEQFF. For the CDR3, the DNA is TGTGCCTCGATGGATAACGGGGCCAATGAGCAGTTCTTC.

This chain links TRBV28 with TRBJ1-5; the D is unclear. This CDR3 has 12 residues. The V and J ends lost 4 bases and 7 bases respectively, with 8 bases between them. From germline, CDR1 is MDHEN and CDR2 SYDVKM. This CDR3 reads CASSYLGQPQHF. In DNA form, the CDR3 reads TGTGCCAGCAGTTACTTAGGGCAGCCCCAGCATTTT.

This chain uses TRBV20-1 with TRBJ2-1; D is unresolved. CDR3 length: 11 amino acids. V was shortened by 2 bases and J by 8 bases, with 7 bases between the two germline ends. From germline, CDR1 is DFQATT and CDR2 SNEGSKA (reference sequence). The CDR3 here is CSARSVDEQFF. Here the CDR3 DNA reads TGCAGTGCTAGATCGGTTGATGAGCAGTTCTTC.